This T cell receptor beta chain was sequenced for a study of blood T cell repertoires in COVID-19. Study as a whole: The study drew acute and convalescent COVID-19 samples from the United States, Italy and Spain.

Methods used by the authors: Reference gene primer amplification gave nucleated cell count estimates. Using immunoSEQ multiplex PCR, the repertoire was profiled, and TCRdb retains in-frame clones only, with some absent. V and J calls and clone size are given by that table; D and trimming were obtained from the DNA. Found here are 100,000 or so clones, more than 70% of them singletons; the top ten hold 15% to 20%. The CDR3 totals 16 residues. Germline V gives CDR1 ENHRY, CDR2 SYGVKD. V was clipped by 1 base and J by 5 bases, with 17 bases between them. This clone turned up a few times. Sequencing was carried out using peripheral blood. This TCR derives from a human donor in a cohort sampled during active COVID-19. The chain joins TRBV10-3 to TRBJ1-1; D is uncertain. CDR3 sequence reads: CAISELFTRVGTEAFF. DNA of the CDR3: TGTGCCATCAGTGAGTTATTTACGAGGGTTGGAACTGAAGCTTTCTTT.